Included here is one T cell receptor (beta chain) sequence, with context. Trimming shortened V by 7 bases and J by 9 bases, and 24 bases separated the two germline ends. The CDR3 runs 15 residues. CDR1 SEHNR and CDR2 FQNEAQ come from the germline V gene (reference sequence). TCRdb keeps only in-frame clones here, not all; method: immunoSEQ multiplex PCR. The sample lists 35,000 to 45,000 clones, over 65% occurring once. This sample was taken from a study of control samples from healthy donors and cancer patients. The source material was blood. The receptor was isolated from a man between 60 and 75 years old in good health. This rearrangement joins TRBV7-9 to TRBJ2-5, with D perhaps matching TRBD1 or TRBD2 (6 bases each). The CDR3 region is CASKGVRGGAEAQYF. The CDR3 region has the DNA TGTGCCAGCAAGGGGGTGCGTGGCGGGGCGGAGGCCCAGTACTTC. The variable domain in full, with the rest retrieved from reference TRBV7-9 and TRBJ2-5, is DTGVSQNPRHKITKRGQNVTFRCDPISEHNRLYWYRQTLGQGPEFLTYFQNEAQLEKSRLLSDRFSAERPKGSFSTLEIQRTEQGDSAMYLCASKGVRGGAEAQYFGPGTRLLVL.